This T cell receptor beta chain was observed in a study of shared clonotypes between healthy human individuals (dated by TCRdb to about 2020). For the wider study: Three men and a couple of women, aged 18 to 49 years, made up the cohort. Per donor, three plates each were used for CD4 naive and CD4 memory, two for CD8 naive, and one for CD8 memory. Blood TCR repertoires of 5 or 6 healthy adults were deeply sequenced to estimate repertoire size and the extent of clonotype sharing between individuals. To increase sequencing depth and limit assay-specific biases, TCR repertoire library preparation and sequencing were carried out by different laboratories using diverse techniques. Each donor's leukapheresis produced roughly between roughly 0.9 and 8.9 billion PBMCs. Paper-wide results and their limitations: Sampling was limited to blood, and TCR repertoires in tissue likely differ from TCR repertoires in blood. The genetic and exposure-history diversity represented was limited by the small number of donors. About 5% of naive CD4, 3.5% of naive CD8, about 2.1% of memory CD4, and over 0.35% of memory CD8 clonotypes were shared across a few donors. Pairwise subsampling led to the expectation that sequencing depth would affect the degree of clonotype sharing among donors. Clonotypes shared by all four sorted-subset donors showed higher generation probabilities than non-shared clonotypes. Naive subsets generally had larger estimated clonotype richness than memory subsets. Incomplete sequencing was indicated by rarefaction of sorted-subset datasets, despite the large sequencing depth.

Using the deep immunoSEQ assay, TCR CDR3 regions were amplified from genomic DNA by multiplex PCR. Extracted genomic DNA from each cell subset was spread evenly across all wells of several immunoSEQ 96-well plates, with each plate serving as a replicate. For sorted subsets, roughly 190 ng of genomic DNA, equivalent to roughly 30,000 T cell genomes, went into each replicate PCR. The purified libraries were quantified using a Qubit 3.0 fluorometer, sized with a Bioanalyzer 2100, and then quantified again using the KAPA Library Quantification kit. Every immunoSEQ 96-well plate was sequenced on a separate single-read 150-cycle Illumina NextSeq 550 flow cell. Per the authors' processing: Because the immunoSEQ output held only junctional sequences and lacked quality scores, the filtering could not match the filtering applied to full-length reads. To assign V/J genes and CDR3, sequences were annotated using PyIR, a Python wrapper for IgBLAST v1.9, with IMGT germline references. Reads were removed for weak V/J assignments (E-value above 1e-6), missing CDR3, stop codons, out-of-frame junctions, or ambiguous translated residues. V3J clonotypes were defined by identical inferred V gene, J gene, and CDR3 amino acid sequence. To compute the percentage overlap between repertoires, the number of shared unique clonotypes was divided by the size of the smaller repertoire. Richness of each repertoire was evaluated using RTK rarefaction, the Chao1 estimator, and Recon v2.1 estimates of unobserved clonotypes. For all TCRbeta clonotypes obtained by the gDNA method from four donors, generation probabilities were computed with OLGA. TCRdb took this table from immuneACCESS and kept in-frame rearrangements with V and J called. Such tables lack part of the clones; where checked against another copy, unresolved V genes explain under half of the gap, and the rest is unexplained. V and J calls and clone size follow that table, whereas D and trimming were derived from the DNA. This sample lists hundreds of thousands of clones; 85% to 95% were detected once. Of the sample, over 0.1% falls within the top ten clones.

For the CD8 naive samples, CD45RO-negative cells were positively selected for CCR7, yielding a CD45RA+CCR7+ population from which TemRA cells were excluded. The donors were healthy, HIV-negative adults who had no recently reported acute infections or vaccinations. Every donor was a Caucasian adult living in Nashville, Tennessee, USA. After blood collection by leukapheresis, PBMCs were isolated using Ficoll-Histopaque density gradient centrifugation and then cryopreserved in the vapor phase of liquid nitrogen. Purity and quantity of every magnetically sorted T cell population were checked by analytical flow cytometry. Genomic DNA was isolated from every sorted fraction and measured by UV absorbance on a Nanodrop 2000c. A note on this clone: Its antigen target is currently unknown. There are no base qualities to consult, and no much larger clone falls within one base.

The source material was naive CD8+ T cells sorted from blood. The meaning of the sample's cell subset or site label: CD45RA+CCR7+. The receptor was isolated from a woman between 25 and 40 years old in good health.

CDR3 protein: CASSGGTGGSYEQYF. The nucleotides read TGTGCCAGCAGTGGTGGGACAGGGGGCTCCTACGAGCAGTACTTC. In this chain, TRBV2 is recombined with TRBJ2-7; TRBD1 aligns with 11 central bases. The CDR3 runs 15 amino acids, cysteine and phenylalanine included. The CDR3 DNA has 45 bases and is translated from base 1. The germline V gene supplies CDR1 SNHLY and CDR2 FYNNEI. Germline trimming amounts to 4 bases on V and 0 bases on J, with 2 as the count of junction bases outside the gene matches.